This T cell receptor beta chain came from a study of regulatory T cells in long-lasting Graves disease. Study in general: For a period under 3 months, newly diagnosed Graves' patients had taken antithyroid drugs. Study results and caveats: Under persistent disease, TRBV28, TRBJ1-2 and TRBJ2-5 were used preferentially.

Stated time point: newly diagnosed GD, antithyroid drugs for less than 3 months. PBMC RNA was the source of the TCR library. According to the study, TCR beta libraries were built with iRepertoire HTBI primers and CDR3-region Arm-PCR. From the multiplex PCR reads, TCRdb called clonotypes with MiXCR, one entry per CDR3 protein. The sample holds more than 400,000 distinct CDR3 sequences; over 15% are singletons and the top ten take approximately 11%. Details on this clonotype: Its matching antigen is unknown.

The germline V gene encodes CDR1 SGHVS and CDR2 FQNEAQ. Trimming removed 1 base from V and 6 bases from J, with 11 bases in between. CDR3 length: 14 residues. The data were also submitted as part of a second study, on T cells in Graves' hyperthyroidism and ophthalmopathy. From that second work: Thyroid ultrasound, orbital computed tomography, clinical symptoms, and serum thyroxine and TRAb underpinned diagnoses.

The sample here was peripheral blood mononuclear cells (PBMCs), taken at new diagnosis, from a patient treated with antithyroid drugs. The clonotype originates from a woman in her twenties or thirties with Graves disease. V usage is TRBV7-8 and J usage is TRBJ2-3; D unclear. The CDR3: CASSLEQRRDTQYF. CDR3 coding DNA: TGTGCCAGCAGCTTAGAACAGCGACGGGATACGCAGTATTTT.